This TCR beta chain was profiled in a study of blood T cell repertoires in COVID-19. Study background: Both acute and convalescent COVID-19 samples were obtained from the United States, Italy and Spain. T cells, B-cell-depleted T cells, or PBMCs provided the cDNA or gDNA that served as material.

Measured with immunoSEQ multiplex PCR; TCRdb has only the in-frame clones, and not every one. The table lists about 87,000 clones, 70% to 90% of them singletons, with 5.1% in the top ten. Sequences were obtained from peripheral blood. This TCR derives from a man aged 40-49 years with acute or convalescent COVID-19.

Here the CDR3 reads CAISEEGTSTDTQYF. The DNA of the CDR3 is TGTGCCATCAGTGAGGAAGGGACTAGCACAGATACGCAGTATTTT. The rearrangement joins TRBV10-3 to TRBJ2-3; possible D gene TRBD2, 6 bases. Germline-derived CDR1 and CDR2 are ENHRY and SYGVKD. CDR3 length: 15 residues. V lost 2 bases and J lost 0, with 9 bases in between.